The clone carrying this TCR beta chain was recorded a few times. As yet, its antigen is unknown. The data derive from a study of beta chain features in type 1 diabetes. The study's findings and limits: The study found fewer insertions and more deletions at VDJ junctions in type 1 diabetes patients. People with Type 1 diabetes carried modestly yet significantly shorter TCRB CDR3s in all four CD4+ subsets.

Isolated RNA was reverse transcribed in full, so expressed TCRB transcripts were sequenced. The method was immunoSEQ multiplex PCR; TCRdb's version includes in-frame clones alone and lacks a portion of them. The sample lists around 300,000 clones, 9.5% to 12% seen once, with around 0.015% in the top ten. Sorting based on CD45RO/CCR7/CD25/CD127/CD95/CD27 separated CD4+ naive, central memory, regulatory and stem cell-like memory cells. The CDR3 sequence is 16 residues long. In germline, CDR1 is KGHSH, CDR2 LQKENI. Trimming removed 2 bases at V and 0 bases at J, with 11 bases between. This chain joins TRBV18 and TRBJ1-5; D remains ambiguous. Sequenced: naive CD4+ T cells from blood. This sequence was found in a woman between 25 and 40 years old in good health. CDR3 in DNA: TGTGCCAGCTCACCAGGGCAGGTCCTTAGCAATCAGCCCCAGCATTTT. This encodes CASSPGQVLSNQPQHF.